The present entry profiles one TCR beta chain with its context. This clone was observed a handful of times. Its binding antigen is unknown. Per-base qualities were not stored, and no clone one base away is much larger. This sample was taken from a study of OX40 agonist ivuxolimab in advanced cancers. Some background on the complete study: Ivuxolimab, which targeted the costimulatory receptor OX40 (CD134), was an agonistic, fully human IgG2 monoclonal antibody. Intravenous ivuxolimab was administered to patients every 2 weeks at six dose levels: 0.01, 0.1, 0.3, 1.5, 3 and 10 mg/kg. Of the approximately 54 dose-escalation patients, hepatocellular carcinoma was present in about 20, melanoma in approximately 15, renal cell carcinoma in 9 and head and neck cancer in 9. The dose-escalation cohort was over 70% male with a mean age of approximately 60 years, ranging from roughly 20 to 80. Prior anti-PD-1, anti-PD-L1 or anti-CTLA-4 therapy was permitted, and checkpoint inhibitors had been received by about 36% of dose-escalation patients. Partial responses occurred in three dose-escalation patients, of whom one had hepatocellular carcinoma and two had cutaneous melanoma. Peripheral TCRbeta sequencing was intended to test whether TCR sequence diversity was altered and clonal T-cell expansion was caused by ivuxolimab. The paper covers the monotherapy dose-escalation part of the phase I ivuxolimab trial, which included N ≈ 50 patients.

Results and caveats for the whole study, not just this receptor: After ivuxolimab, more expanded clones were found on average in CD8+ T cells than in CD4+ T cells. At doses from 0.1 to 3.0 mg/kg, clonal expansion was seen in both CD4+ and CD8+ blood T cells between baseline and week 6. Low levels of normalized T-cell clonal expansion were also seen in some patients who did not respond. Partial responders in the 0.1-3.0 mg/kg groups had among the lowest normalized peripheral clonal expansion, especially among CD8+ T cells. The antigen specificity of the clonally expanded peripheral T cells was not determined.

Patients with a history of autoimmune disease or receiving systemic immunosuppression were excluded from the trial. Peripheral blood for TCR sequencing was drawn from every dose cohort at baseline, at cycle 4 day 1 and at cycle 7 day 1. Samples were obtained from an open-label, multicenter, first-in-human phase I dose-escalation trial of ivuxolimab. Adults with locally advanced or metastatic head and neck squamous cell, hepatocellular, melanoma or renal cell carcinoma were enrolled in the trial. Before TCR sequencing, CD4+ T cells and CD8+ T cells were sorted from peripheral blood as separate populations. To sequence the TCRbeta CDR3 region, genomic DNA was isolated from the sorted cells. TCRbeta CDR3 regions were sequenced using the immunoSEQ Assay. In its TCRdb copy, this immuneACCESS table keeps in-frame sequences only and misses some clones. Where compared with another copy, unresolved V genes explain less than half of these, and the others have no known cause. The sample contains approximately 40,000 clones, 80% to 90% of them found a single time. The ten largest clones take up around 17% of the sample.

Taken from the germline V gene (reference sequence), the CDR1 and CDR2 loops are LNHDA and SQIVND. The germline V end is reduced by 4 bases and the J end by 4 bases; junction bases left unmatched: 3. Reading from cysteine to phenylalanine, the CDR3 counts 15 amino acids. The DNA shown is the 45-base CDR3, in frame from base 1. Sequencing was performed on CD4+ or CD8+ T cells sorted from blood, taken in a trial of the OX40 agonist ivuxolimab. The receptor was derived from an adult with an advanced solid tumor such as melanoma, head and neck, liver or kidney cancer. The chain is made from TRBV19 and TRBJ2-3; 12 central bases correspond to TRBD2. CDR3 loop: CASSKTSGSADTQYF. The DNA sequence reads TGTGCCAGTAGTAAGACTAGCGGGAGCGCAGATACGCAGTATTTT.